A selection of T cell receptor beta chains follows, all from one sample in a study of OX40 agonist ivuxolimab in advanced cancers. The protocol was immunoSEQ multiplex PCR, while the TCRdb copy is restricted to in-frame clones and leaves out a portion. The sample contains about 28,000 clones, around 86% of which appear only once. This sample comprised CD4+ or CD8+ T cells sorted from blood, obtained in a trial of the OX40 agonist ivuxolimab. These TCRs come from an adult with an advanced solid tumor such as melanoma, head and neck, liver or kidney cancer. Each CDR3 is given with its conserved first and last residue. The order of the fields is D gene, J gene, V gene, clone size, CDR3 protein, CDR3 DNA. A D gene is named only where the DNA matches it firmly. Clone size is stated in some rows and not others, as once, few, many or a class when expanded.

D: TRBD1
J: TRBJ1-5
V: TRBV4-2
size: NA
CDR3: CASSLSQGGNQPQHF
DNA: TGTGCCAGCAGCTTATCCCAGGGGGGTAATCAGCCCCAGCATTTT

D: TRBD2
J: TRBJ2-3
V: TRBV2
size: once
CDR3: CARGGSRTDTQYF
DNA: TGTGCCAGGGGGGGGAGTAGGACAGATACGCAGTATTTT

D: TRBD1
J: TRBJ1-2
V: TRBV5-5
size: NA
CDR3: CASSLDRGRDGYTF
DNA: TGTGCCAGCAGCTTGGACAGGGGGCGGGATGGCTACACCTTC

D: NA
J: TRBJ2-1
V: TRBV28
size: NA
CDR3: CASSLARVNEQFF
DNA: TGTGCCAGCAGTTTAGCCAGGGTCAATGAGCAGTTCTTC

D: NA
J: TRBJ2-7
V: TRBV5-8
size: NA
CDR3: CARRLIPQVSRTYEQYF
DNA: TGTGCCAGGAGGCTAATCCCACAGGTGAGTAGGACCTACGAGCAGTACTTC

D: NA
J: TRBJ1-5
V: TRBV7-2
size: medium-sized
CDR3: CASSLVGGGYNQPQHF
DNA: TGTGCCAGCAGCTTAGTGGGGGGCGGATACAATCAGCCCCAGCATTTT

D: TRBD2
J: TRBJ2-1
V: TRBV4-2
size: NA
CDR3: CASSHREGYNEQFF
DNA: TGTGCCAGCAGCCATCGGGAGGGCTACAATGAGCAGTTCTTC

D: TRBD1
J: TRBJ2-7
V: TRBV2
size: few
CDR3: CASSSGTGYDEQYF
DNA: TGTGCCAGCAGTTCCGGGACAGGGTATGACGAGCAGTACTTC

D: TRBD1
J: TRBJ1-2
V: TRBV19
size: NA
CDR3: CASSFPDRPGGYGYTF
DNA: TGTGCCAGTAGTTTCCCCGACCGACCAGGGGGGTATGGCTACACCTTC

D: NA
J: TRBJ1-5
V: TRBV7-8
size: once
CDR3: CASSLSREMSNQPQHF
DNA: TGTGCCAGCAGCTTATCTCGGGAAATGAGCAATCAGCCCCAGCATTTT

D: NA
J: TRBJ2-2
V: TRBV19
size: NA
CDR3: CASSIGYPGELFF
DNA: TGTGCCAGTAGTATAGGGTACCCCGGGGAGCTGTTTTTT

D: NA
J: TRBJ2-3
V: TRBV4-2
size: NA
CDR3: CASSREATSTDTQYF
DNA: TGTGCCAGCAGCCGGGAAGCGACCAGCACAGATACGCAGTATTTT

D: NA
J: TRBJ1-1
V: TRBV2
size: NA
CDR3: CASSERLNTEAFF
DNA: TGTGCCAGCAGTGAACGGTTGAACACTGAAGCTTTCTTT

D: TRBD2
J: TRBJ2-7
V: TRBV6-8
size: NA
CDR3: CASSYAAGDTYEQYF
DNA: TGTGCCAGCAGTTACGCAGCGGGGGACACCTACGAGCAGTACTTC

D: NA
J: TRBJ1-1
V: TRBV9
size: few
CDR3: CASSEDGGTEAFF
DNA: TGTGCCAGCAGCGAAGACGGTGGCACTGAAGCTTTCTTT

D: NA
J: TRBJ2-7
V: TRBV7-9
size: NA
CDR3: CASSPTDGFSYEQYF
DNA: TGTGCCAGCAGCCCAACGGACGGATTCTCCTACGAGCAGTACTTC

D: TRBD1
J: TRBJ1-1
V: TRBV29-1
size: NA
CDR3: CSVKGSGTEFEGAFF
DNA: TGCAGCGTGAAAGGCTCCGGGACAGAATTTGAGGGAGCTTTCTTT

D: TRBD2
J: TRBJ2-7
V: TRBV7-9
size: NA
CDR3: CASSLRLAGDYEQYF
DNA: TGTGCCAGCAGCTTACGACTAGCGGGAGACTACGAGCAGTACTTC

D: TRBD1
J: TRBJ1-2
V: TRBV9
size: once
CDR3: CASSPGREGRGRPPGYTF
DNA: TGTGCCAGCAGCCCAGGGAGAGAGGGCAGGGGGCGCCCTCCTGGCTACACCTTC

D: TRBD1
J: TRBJ1-1
V: TRBV9
size: NA
CDR3: CASSGGQVNTEAFF
DNA: TGTGCCAGCAGCGGGGGACAGGTGAACACTGAAGCTTTCTTT

D: NA
J: TRBJ1-1
V: TRBV6-5
size: once
CDR3: CASSYRRTSMNTEAFF
DNA: TGTGCCAGCAGTTATAGACGGACGAGTATGAACACTGAAGCTTTCTTT

D: NA
J: TRBJ2-7
V: TRBV6-5
size: NA
CDR3: CASSYSVDTSYEQYF
DNA: TGTGCCAGCAGTTACTCGGTGGACACCTCCTACGAGCAGTACTTC

D: NA
J: TRBJ2-7
V: TRBV28
size: NA
CDR3: CASSLEYPGFNEQYF
DNA: TGTGCCAGCAGTTTAGAGTATCCGGGTTTTAACGAGCAGTACTTC

D: TRBD1
J: TRBJ1-4
V: TRBV7-9
size: NA
CDR3: CASSLFGGDRNEKLFF
DNA: TGTGCCAGCAGCTTATTCGGGGGGGACAGAAATGAAAAACTGTTTTTT

D: TRBD2
J: TRBJ2-7
V: TRBV28
size: NA
CDR3: CASSLLLAGPYEQYF
DNA: TGTGCCAGCAGTTTACTGCTAGCGGGACCCTACGAGCAGTACTTC